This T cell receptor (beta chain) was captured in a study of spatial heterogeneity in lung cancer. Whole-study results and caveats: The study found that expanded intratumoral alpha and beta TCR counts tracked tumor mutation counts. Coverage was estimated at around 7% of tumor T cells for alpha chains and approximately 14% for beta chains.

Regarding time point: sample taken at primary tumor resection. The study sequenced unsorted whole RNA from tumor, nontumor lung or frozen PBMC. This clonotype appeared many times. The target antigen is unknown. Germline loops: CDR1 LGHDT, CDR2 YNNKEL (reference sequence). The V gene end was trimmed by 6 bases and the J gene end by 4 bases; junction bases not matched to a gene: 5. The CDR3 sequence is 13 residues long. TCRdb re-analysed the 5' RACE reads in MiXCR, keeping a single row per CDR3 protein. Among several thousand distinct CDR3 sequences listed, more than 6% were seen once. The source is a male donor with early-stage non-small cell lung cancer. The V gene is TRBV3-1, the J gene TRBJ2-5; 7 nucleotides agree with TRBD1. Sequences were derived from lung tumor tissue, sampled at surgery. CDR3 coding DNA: TGTGCCAGCAGACGACAGGGCGGAGAGACCCAGTACTTC. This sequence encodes CASRRQGGETQYF.